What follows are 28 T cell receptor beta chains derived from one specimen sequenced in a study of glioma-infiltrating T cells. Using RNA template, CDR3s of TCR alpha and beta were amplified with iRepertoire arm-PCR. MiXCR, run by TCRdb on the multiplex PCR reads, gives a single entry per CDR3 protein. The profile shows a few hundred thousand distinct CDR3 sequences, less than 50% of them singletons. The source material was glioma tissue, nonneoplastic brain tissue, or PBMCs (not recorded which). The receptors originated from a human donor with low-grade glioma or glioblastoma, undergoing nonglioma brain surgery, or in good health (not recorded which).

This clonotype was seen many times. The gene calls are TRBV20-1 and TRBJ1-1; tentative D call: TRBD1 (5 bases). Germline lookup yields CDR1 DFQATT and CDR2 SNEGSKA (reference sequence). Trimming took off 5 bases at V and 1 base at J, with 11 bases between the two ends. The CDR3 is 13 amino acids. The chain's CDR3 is CSAQGRGNTEAFF. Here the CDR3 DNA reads TGCAGTGCTCAAGGGAGGGGGAACACTGAAGCTTTCTTT.

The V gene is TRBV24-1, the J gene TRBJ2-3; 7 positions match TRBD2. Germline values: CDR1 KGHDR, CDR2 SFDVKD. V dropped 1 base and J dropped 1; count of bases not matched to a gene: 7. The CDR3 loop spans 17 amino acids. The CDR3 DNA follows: TGTGCCACCAGTGATTTATCGGGGAGGGTCGGCACAGATACGCAGTATTTT. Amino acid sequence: CATSDLSGRVGTDTQYF.

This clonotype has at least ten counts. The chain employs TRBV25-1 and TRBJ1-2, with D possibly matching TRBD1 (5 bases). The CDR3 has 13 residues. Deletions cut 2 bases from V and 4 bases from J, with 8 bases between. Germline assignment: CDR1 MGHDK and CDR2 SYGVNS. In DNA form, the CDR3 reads TGTGCCAGCAGTGAACGGGGGGGCTATGGCTACACCTTC. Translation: CASSERGGYGYTF.

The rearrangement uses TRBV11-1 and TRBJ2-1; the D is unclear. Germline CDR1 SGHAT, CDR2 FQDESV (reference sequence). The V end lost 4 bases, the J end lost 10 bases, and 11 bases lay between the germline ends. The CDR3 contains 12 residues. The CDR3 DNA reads TGTGCCAGCAGCTCCCCCTTCAAGGAGCAGTTCTTC. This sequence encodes CASSSPFKEQFF.

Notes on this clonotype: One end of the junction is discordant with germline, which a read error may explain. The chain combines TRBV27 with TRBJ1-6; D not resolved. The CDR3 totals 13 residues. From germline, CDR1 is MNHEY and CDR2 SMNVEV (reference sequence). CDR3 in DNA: TGTGCCAGCAGTTTAGGGTATGATTCACCCCCCCACTTT. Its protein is CASSLGYDSPPHF.

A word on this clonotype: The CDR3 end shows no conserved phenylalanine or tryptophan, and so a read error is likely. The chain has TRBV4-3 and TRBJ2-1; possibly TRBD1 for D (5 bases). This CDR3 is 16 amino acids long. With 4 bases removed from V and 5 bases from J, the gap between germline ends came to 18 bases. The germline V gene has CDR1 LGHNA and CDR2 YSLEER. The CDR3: CASSLGLLLSDNEQFS. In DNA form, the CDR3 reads TGCGCCAGCAGCCTGGGGCTACTCCTCTCGGACAATGAGCAGTTCTCC.

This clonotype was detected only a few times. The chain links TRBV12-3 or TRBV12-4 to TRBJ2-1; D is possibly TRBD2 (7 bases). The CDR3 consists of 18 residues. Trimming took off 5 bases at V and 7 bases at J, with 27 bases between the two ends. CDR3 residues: CASSLGPPGAGEGNEQFF. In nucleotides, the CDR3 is TGTGCCAGCAGTCTGGGGCCTCCGGGGGCGGGAGAAGGGAATGAGCAGTTCTTC.

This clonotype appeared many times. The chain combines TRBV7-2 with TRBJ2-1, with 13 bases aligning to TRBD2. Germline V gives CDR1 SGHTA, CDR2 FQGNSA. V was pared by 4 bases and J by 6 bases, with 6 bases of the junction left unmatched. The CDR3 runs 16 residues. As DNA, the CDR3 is TGTGCCAGCAGCTCGTCACTAGCGGGAGGGCTCAATGAGCAGTTCTTC. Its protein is CASSSSLAGGLNEQFF.

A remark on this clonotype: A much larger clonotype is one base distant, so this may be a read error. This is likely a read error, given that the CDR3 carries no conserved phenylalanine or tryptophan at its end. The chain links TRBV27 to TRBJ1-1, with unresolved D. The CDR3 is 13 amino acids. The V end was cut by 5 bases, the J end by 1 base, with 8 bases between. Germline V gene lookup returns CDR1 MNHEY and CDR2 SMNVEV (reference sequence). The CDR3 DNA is TGTGCCAGCAGTAAAGTTACGAACACTGAAGCTTTCTTA. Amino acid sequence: CASSKVTNTEAFL.

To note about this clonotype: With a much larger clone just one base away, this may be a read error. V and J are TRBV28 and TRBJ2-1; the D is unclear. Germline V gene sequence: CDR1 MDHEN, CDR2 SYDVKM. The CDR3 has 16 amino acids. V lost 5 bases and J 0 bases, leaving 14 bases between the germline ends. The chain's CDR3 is CASSARTFSSYNEQFF. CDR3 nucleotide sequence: TGTGCCAGCAGTGCCCGGACGTTCAGCTCCTACAATGAGCAGTTCTTC.

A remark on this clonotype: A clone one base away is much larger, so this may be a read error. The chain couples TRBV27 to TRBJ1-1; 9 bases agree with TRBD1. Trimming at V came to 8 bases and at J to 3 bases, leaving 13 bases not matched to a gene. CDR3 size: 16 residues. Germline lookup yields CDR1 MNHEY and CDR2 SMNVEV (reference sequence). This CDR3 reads CASRTGDPLMDTEAFF. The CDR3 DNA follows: TGTGCCAGCCGGACAGGGGACCCACTCATGGACACTGAAGCTTTCTTT.

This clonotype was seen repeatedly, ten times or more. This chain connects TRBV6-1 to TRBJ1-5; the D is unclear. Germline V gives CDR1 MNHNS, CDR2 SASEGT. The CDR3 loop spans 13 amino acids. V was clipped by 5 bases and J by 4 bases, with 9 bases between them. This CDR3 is CASSWTENQPQHF. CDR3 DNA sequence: TGTGCCAGCAGTTGGACGGAAAATCAGCCCCAGCATTTT.

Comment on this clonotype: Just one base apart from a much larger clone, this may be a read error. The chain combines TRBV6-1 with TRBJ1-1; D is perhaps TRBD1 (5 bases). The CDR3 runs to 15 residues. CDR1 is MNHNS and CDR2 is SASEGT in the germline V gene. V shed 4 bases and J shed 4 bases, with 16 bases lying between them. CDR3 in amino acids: CASSGPGLMSTEAFF. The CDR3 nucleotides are TGTGCCAGCAGTGGACCGGGACTCATGAGCACTGAAGCTTTCTTT.

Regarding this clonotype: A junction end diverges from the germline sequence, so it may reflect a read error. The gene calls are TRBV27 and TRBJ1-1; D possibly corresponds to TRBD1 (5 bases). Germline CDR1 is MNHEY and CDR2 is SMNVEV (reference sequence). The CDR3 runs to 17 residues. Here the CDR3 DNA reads TGTGCCAGCAGTTCCCGACTTGGGGGGGGTGCTTTCACTGAAGCTTTCTTC. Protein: CASSSRLGGGAFTEAFF.

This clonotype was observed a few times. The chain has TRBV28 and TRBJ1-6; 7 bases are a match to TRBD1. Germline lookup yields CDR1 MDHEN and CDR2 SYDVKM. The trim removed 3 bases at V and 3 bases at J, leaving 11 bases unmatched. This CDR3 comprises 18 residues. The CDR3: CASSFYGPGTDYNSPLHF. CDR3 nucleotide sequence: TGTGCCAGCAGTTTTTATGGCCCAGGGACAGACTATAATTCACCCCTCCACTTT.

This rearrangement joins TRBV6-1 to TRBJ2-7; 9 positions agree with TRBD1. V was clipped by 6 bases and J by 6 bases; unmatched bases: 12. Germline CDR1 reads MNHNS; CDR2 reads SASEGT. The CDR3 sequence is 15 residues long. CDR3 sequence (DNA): TGTGCCAGCAGCCCTACGGCCACGACAGGGGGCGAGCAGTACTTC. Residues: CASSPTATTGGEQYF.

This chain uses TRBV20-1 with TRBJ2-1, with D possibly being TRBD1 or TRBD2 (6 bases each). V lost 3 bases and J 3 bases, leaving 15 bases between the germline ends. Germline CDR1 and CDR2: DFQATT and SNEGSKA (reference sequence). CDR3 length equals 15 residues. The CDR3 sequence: CSARRRDNYYNEQFF. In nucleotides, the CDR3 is TGCAGTGCTAGGAGGAGGGACAATTACTACAATGAGCAGTTCTTC.

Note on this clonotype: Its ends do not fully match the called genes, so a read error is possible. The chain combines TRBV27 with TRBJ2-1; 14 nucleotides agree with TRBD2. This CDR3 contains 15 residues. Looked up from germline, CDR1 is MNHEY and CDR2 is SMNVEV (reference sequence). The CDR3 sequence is CANSPGTSGRSEQFF. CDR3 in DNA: TGTGCCAACAGTCCCGGGACTAGCGGGAGAAGTGAGCAGTTCTTC.

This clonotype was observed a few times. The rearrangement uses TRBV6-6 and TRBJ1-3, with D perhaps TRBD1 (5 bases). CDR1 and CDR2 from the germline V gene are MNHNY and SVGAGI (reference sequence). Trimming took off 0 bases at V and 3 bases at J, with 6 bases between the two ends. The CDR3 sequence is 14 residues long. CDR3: CASSYSGVGNTIYF. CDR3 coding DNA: TGTGCCAGCAGTTACTCAGGGGTTGGAAACACCATATATTTT.

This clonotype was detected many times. CDR3 nucleotide sequence: TGTGCCAGCAGTTTATCGCAAGTGGTAAACACTGAAGCTTTCTTT. Its translation: CASSLSQVVNTEAFF. The chain carries TRBV27 and TRBJ1-1; D not resolved. V lost 0 bases, J lost 2 bases, and 10 bases lay in between. This CDR3 region has 15 residues. CDR1 and CDR2 (germline): MNHEY, SMNVEV (reference sequence).

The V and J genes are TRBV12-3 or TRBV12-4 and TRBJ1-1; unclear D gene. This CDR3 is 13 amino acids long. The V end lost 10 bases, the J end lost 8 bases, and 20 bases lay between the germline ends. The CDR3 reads CATTGWPSEEAFF. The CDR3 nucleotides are TGTGCCACCACTGGTTGGCCCTCCGAGGAAGCTTTCTTT.

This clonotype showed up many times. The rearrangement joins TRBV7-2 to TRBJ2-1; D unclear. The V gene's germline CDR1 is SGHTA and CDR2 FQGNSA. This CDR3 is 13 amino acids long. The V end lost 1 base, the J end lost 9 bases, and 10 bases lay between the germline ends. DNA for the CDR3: TGTGCCAGCAGCTTAGGTCACAATGGTGAGCAGTTCTTC. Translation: CASSLGHNGEQFF.

The CDR3 protein is CASSLQQGNQPQHF. CDR3 sequence (DNA): TGTGCCAGTAGTCTACAACAGGGGAATCAGCCCCAGCATTTT. The J gene is TRBJ1-5, the V gene TRBV19; 7 bases are shared with TRBD1. Germline trimming cut 5 bases from V and 4 bases from J; bases unmatched to any gene: 5. The CDR3 contains 14 residues. CDR1 LNHDA and CDR2 SQIVND come from the germline V gene (reference sequence).

CDR3 sequence: CASSQEAGRVAGANVLTF. The CDR3 DNA reads as TGCGCCAGCAGCCAAGAGGCCGGGAGGGTGGCTGGGGCCAACGTCCTGACTTTC. The chain links TRBV4-1 to TRBJ2-6; 8 bases map to TRBD2. V lost 0 bases, J lost 2 bases, and 6 bases stayed unmatched. CDR3 length: 18 residues. Germline V gives CDR1 MGHRA, CDR2 YSYEKL.

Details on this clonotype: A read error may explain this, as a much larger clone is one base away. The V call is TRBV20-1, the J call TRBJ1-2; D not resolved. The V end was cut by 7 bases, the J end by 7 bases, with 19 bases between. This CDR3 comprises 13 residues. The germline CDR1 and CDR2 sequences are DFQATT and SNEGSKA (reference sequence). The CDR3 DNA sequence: TGCAGTGTTGCTCGCCTCAGTATCTCTGGCTACACCTTC. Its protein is CSVARLSISGYTF.

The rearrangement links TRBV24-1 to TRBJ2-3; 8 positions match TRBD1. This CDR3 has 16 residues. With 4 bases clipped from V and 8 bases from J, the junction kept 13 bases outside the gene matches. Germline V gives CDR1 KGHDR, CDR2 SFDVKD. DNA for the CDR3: TGTGCCACCAGTGAGGATCGGGACAGGAAGAGGGGTACGCAGTATTTT. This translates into CATSEDRDRKRGTQYF.

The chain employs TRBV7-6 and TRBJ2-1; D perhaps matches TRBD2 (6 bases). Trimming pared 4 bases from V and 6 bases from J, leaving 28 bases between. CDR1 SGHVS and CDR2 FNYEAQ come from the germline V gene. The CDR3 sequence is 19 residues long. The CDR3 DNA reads TGTGCCAGCAGCTCTCCAGACGCCCATAGCCAGCGGGTGTCCAATGAGCAGTTCTTC. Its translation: CASSSPDAHSQRVSNEQFF.

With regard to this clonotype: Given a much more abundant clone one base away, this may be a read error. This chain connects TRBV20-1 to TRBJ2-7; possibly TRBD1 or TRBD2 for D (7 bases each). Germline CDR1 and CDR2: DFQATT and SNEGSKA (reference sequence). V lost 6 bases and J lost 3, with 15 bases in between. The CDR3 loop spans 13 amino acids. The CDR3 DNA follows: TGCAGTGCGGTCAGGGGGGGTAGCTACGAGCAGTACTTC. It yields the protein CSAVRGGSYEQYF.